Presented here are 5 T cell receptor beta chains from one specimen sequenced in a study of shared clonotypes between healthy human individuals. The table came from immunoSEQ multiplex PCR; TCRdb's copy has only in-frame clones and leaves some out. The repertoire holds about 770,000 clones, with 55% to 80% as singletons. Sequenced: memory CD4+ T cells sorted from blood. This sample's subset: CD45RA-negative fraction. The receptors originated from a woman under 40 in good health.

The gene calls are TRBV18 and TRBJ2-2, with no clear D. V was shortened by 2 bases and J by 5 bases, with 15 bases between the two germline ends. The CDR3 sequence is 16 residues long. Germline CDR1 reads KGHSH; CDR2 reads LQKENI. The CDR3 bases are TGTGCCAGCTCACCATGGACGAGGTCCGGGACCGGGGAGCTGTTTTTT. Translating it yields CASSPWTRSGTGELFF.

This chain uses TRBV5-1 with TRBJ2-3, with 9 bases fitting TRBD2. This CDR3 has 14 amino acids. Germline V lookup: CDR1 SGHRS, CDR2 YFSETQ. The J segment lost 3 bases and the V segment lost 4 bases, leaving 3 bases of the junction unmatched. The CDR3 protein is CASSVAGETDTQYF. The CDR3 nucleotides read TGCGCCAGCAGCGTAGCGGGAGAGACAGATACGCAGTATTTT.

The chain recombines TRBV29-1 with TRBJ1-1; D uncertain. The CDR3 is 13 residues long. V lost 7 bases, J lost 1 base, and 13 bases lay in between. In germline, CDR1 is SQVTM, CDR2 ANQGSEA. CDR3 DNA: TGCAGCGCCTTACAGTGGAGGAACACTGAAGCTTTCTTT. Translation gives CSALQWRNTEAFF.

This clone was found a few times. This rearrangement joins TRBV27 to TRBJ1-4, with a tentative D call TRBD1 (6 bases). The V gene lost 6 bases and the J gene lost 1 base, with 21 bases spanning the gap. Per the germline V gene, CDR1 is MNHEY and CDR2 is SMNVEV (reference sequence). The CDR3 has 18 residues. CDR3 DNA sequence: TGTGCCAGCAGACCTGGCTGGGGGGCCCTATTAACTAATGAAAAACTGTTTTTT. It is translated as CASRPGWGALLTNEKLFF.

This clone was found a few times. The genes are TRBV2 and TRBJ2-1; 9 bases are a match to TRBD2. The junction had 15 bases not matched to a gene; V was cut back by 6 bases and J by 9 bases. CDR1 is SNHLY and CDR2 is FYNNEI in the germline V gene. This CDR3 region has 16 residues. CDR3 in DNA: TGTGCCAGCAGACTATCAGGGCAAGCTAGCGGGATTGAGCAGTTCTTC. Translated: CASRLSGQASGIEQFF.